These 32 T cell receptor beta chains were all obtained from the same sample, sequenced in a study of siplizumab effects on memory and regulatory T cells. The table came from immunoSEQ multiplex PCR; TCRdb's copy has only in-frame clones and leaves some out. The table shows roughly 120,000 clones, with approximately 94% occurring only once. The sequencing input was non-Treg CD4+ T cells sorted from blood. These receptor sequences come from a human donor in good health.

J is TRBJ1-2 and V is TRBV5-1; tentative D call: TRBD1 (6 bases). The CDR3 totals 14 residues. V lost 3 bases to trimming and J lost 4 bases, with 13 bases between them. From germline, CDR1 is SGHRS and CDR2 YFSETQ. The CDR3 nucleotides are TGCGCCAGCAGCTACACACAGGACAGCTATGGCTACACCTTC. Residues: CASSYTQDSYGYTF.

The V and J genes are TRBV2 and TRBJ2-2; 7 positions agree with TRBD2. The CDR3 loop spans 15 amino acids. V dropped 5 bases and J dropped 1; count of bases not matched to a gene: 4. Germline V CDR1 and CDR2: SNHLY, FYNNEI. The chain's CDR3 is CASSMERGNTGELFF. The CDR3 coding sequence is TGTGCCAGCAGTATGGAGCGGGGGAACACCGGGGAGCTGTTTTTT. The full variable domain, in which reference TRBV2 and TRBJ2-2 provide the parts outside the CDR3, is EPEVTQTPSHQVTQMGQEVILRCVPISNHLYFYWYRQILGQKVEFLVSFYNNEISEKSEIFDDQFSVERPDGSNFTLKIRSTKLEDSAMYFCASSMERGNTGELFFGEGSRLTVL.

The chain recombines TRBV7-2 with TRBJ2-5; D might be TRBD2 (6 bases). The V end lost 6 bases, the J end lost 2 bases, and 13 bases lay between the germline ends. The V gene's germline CDR1 is SGHTA and CDR2 FQGNSA. This CDR3 is 14 amino acids long. The CDR3 spells CASSPGLVQETQYF. The CDR3 region has the DNA TGTGCCAGCAGTCCGGGACTGGTTCAAGAGACCCAGTACTTC.

The gene calls are TRBV12-5 and TRBJ2-5; 7 positions agree with TRBD1. After removal of 1 base from V and 5 bases from J, the junction contained 4 bases not matched to a gene. The CDR3 length is 14 residues. Germline CDR1 reads LGHNT; CDR2 reads FRNRAP. The CDR3: CASGLGQGKETQYF. In DNA, the CDR3 is TGTGCTAGTGGTTTGGGACAGGGTAAGGAGACCCAGTACTTC.

This rearrangement joins TRBV2 to TRBJ2-1; TRBD2 aligns across 9 bases. With V trimmed by 7 bases and J by 7 bases, 17 bases remained unmatched. CDR3 size: 17 residues. CDR1 is SNHLY, CDR2 FYNNEI, per germline. CDR3 protein: CASISFLGLAFVNEQFF. The CDR3 bases are TGTGCCAGCATCTCGTTCTTGGGACTAGCTTTTGTGAATGAGCAGTTCTTC. Drawing the rest from reference TRBV2 and TRBJ2-1, the complete variable domain is EPEVTQTPSHQVTQMGQEVILRCVPISNHLYFYWYRQILGQKVEFLVSFYNNEISEKSEIFDDQFSVERPDGSNFTLKIRSTKLEDSAMYFCASISFLGLAFVNEQFFGPGTRLTVL.

The V and J genes are TRBV6-5 and TRBJ2-3; D uncertain. The length of the CDR3 is 13 residues. Germline CDR1 reads MNHEY; CDR2 reads SVGAGI. V lost 6 bases, J lost 1 base, and 8 bases lay in between. For the CDR3, the DNA is TGTGCCAGCAGAGGTGAGGGCACAGATACGCAGTATTTT. Translating gives CASRGEGTDTQYF.

The chain has TRBV4-1 and TRBJ2-1; 7 bases match TRBD1. V shed 0 bases and J 7 bases; nucleotides not matched to a gene: 15. This CDR3 comprises 18 residues. CDR1 and CDR2 (germline): MGHRA, YSYEKL. The CDR3 nucleotides are TGCGCCAGCAGCCAAGAAGGCCTTAGGGGCGAGGGGGCGAATGAGCAGTTCTTC. Its protein is CASSQEGLRGEGANEQFF.

The J gene is TRBJ2-1, the V gene TRBV10-2; possible D gene TRBD2, 6 bases. The CDR3 has 15 residues. V lost 6 bases and J lost 2, with 14 bases in between. Germline-derived CDR1 and CDR2 are WSHSY and SAAADI. CDR3 DNA: TGCGCCAGCAGGATCGGGAGTGCGGCCTACAATGAGCAGTTCTTC. Residues: CASRIGSAAYNEQFF.

This clone appeared a single time. J is TRBJ2-5 and V is TRBV29-1; TRBD2 is a possible D gene (6 bases). V gave up 4 bases and J gave up 6 bases, with 15 bases separating them. The CDR3 runs to 13 residues. Germline values: CDR1 SQVTM, CDR2 ANQGSEA. The CDR3 is CSVGPGGEKTQYF. CDR3 nucleotides: TGCAGCGTTGGACCCGGGGGAGAGAAGACCCAGTACTTC.

This chain connects TRBV5-1 to TRBJ2-2; D is uncertain. V was shortened by 4 bases and J by 6 bases, with 7 bases between the two germline ends. CDR3 length equals 12 residues. Germline V gene lookup returns CDR1 SGHRS and CDR2 YFSETQ. CDR3 coding DNA: TGCGCCAGCAGCCTAAGCTCCGGGGAGCTGTTTTTT. Amino acids: CASSLSSGELFF.

The V call is TRBV6-5, the J call TRBJ1-3; D is undetermined. V lost 4 bases to trimming and J lost 3 bases, with 7 bases between them. The CDR3 is made up of 13 amino acids. Germline V gene sequence: CDR1 MNHEY, CDR2 SVGAGI. This CDR3 reads CASSWLHGNTIYF. The CDR3 DNA sequence: TGTGCCAGCAGTTGGCTACATGGAAACACCATATATTTT.

The rearrangement links TRBV15 to TRBJ1-5; D gene ambiguous. V was shortened by 4 bases and J by 7 bases, with 11 bases between the two germline ends. The CDR3 totals 13 residues. Germline CDR1 and CDR2: LNHNV and YYDKDF (reference sequence). CDR3 coding DNA: TGTGCCACCAGCACCGCACACCCCCAGCCCCAGCATTTT. As protein: CATSTAHPQPQHF.

This rearrangement joins TRBV18 to TRBJ2-3, with D maybe TRBD1 (6 bases). V gave up 3 bases and J gave up 1 base, with 14 bases separating them. The germline gives CDR1 KGHSH, CDR2 LQKENI. The CDR3 covers 16 residues. The CDR3 region is CASSPSLGGGTDTQYF. CDR3 DNA: TGTGCCAGCTCACCGTCGCTAGGGGGAGGCACAGATACGCAGTATTTT.

The rearrangement joins TRBV6-4 to TRBJ2-3; 8 nucleotides match TRBD2. Per the germline V gene, CDR1 is MRHNA and CDR2 is SNTAGT. The CDR3 has 16 amino acids. J was trimmed by 0 bases and V by 3 bases; bases with no gene match: 5. The CDR3 bases are TGTGCCAGCAGTGATGCGGGAGGAACTAGCACAGATACGCAGTATTTT. Its protein product is CASSDAGGTSTDTQYF.

The rearrangement links TRBV7-2 to TRBJ1-2; 9 bases map to TRBD1. This CDR3 spans 14 amino acids. Germline CDR1 reads SGHTA; CDR2 reads FQGNSA. V was pared by 1 base and J by 6 bases, with 3 bases of the junction left unmatched. CDR3 sequence (DNA): TGTGCCAGCAGCTTAGTGGGACAGGGCCATGGCTACACCTTC. Translating gives CASSLVGQGHGYTF. Looking up the rest from reference TRBV7-2 and TRBJ1-2 gives the full variable domain: GAGVSQSPSNKVTEKGKDVELRCDPISGHTALYWYRQSLGQGLEFLIYFQGNSAPDKSGLPSDRFSAERTGGSVSTLTIQRTQQEDSAVYLCASSLVGQGHGYTFGSGTRLTVV.

This rearrangement joins TRBV6-1 to TRBJ2-1; D gene uncertain. V dropped 3 bases and J dropped 8 bases, with 5 bases sitting between them. Per the germline V gene, CDR1 is MNHNS and CDR2 is SASEGT. The CDR3 loop spans 11 amino acids. The DNA of the CDR3 is TGTGCCAGCAGTGATTTGTATGAGCAGTTCTTC. This sequence encodes CASSDLYEQFF.

About this clone: Other DNA sequences from this sample encode an identical CDR3 as well. The rearrangement uses TRBV6-5 and TRBJ2-6, with D maybe TRBD1 (5 bases). Trimming removed 4 bases at V and 2 bases at J, with 12 bases between. The CDR3 spans 16 residues. The germline CDR1 and CDR2 sequences are MNHEY and SVGAGI. The chain's CDR3 is CASSLQVSPGANVLTF. DNA for the CDR3: TGTGCCAGCAGTTTACAGGTCTCCCCTGGGGCCAACGTCCTGACTTTC.

This clone was picked up one time. This rearrangement joins TRBV29-1 to TRBJ1-4; tentatively, D is TRBD1 (6 bases). The V gene's germline CDR1 is SQVTM and CDR2 ANQGSEA. Trimming removed 0 bases from V and 5 bases from J, with 13 bases in between. CDR3 length equals 15 residues. The CDR3 is CSVEDSGHQNEKLFF. The CDR3 DNA reads TGCAGCGTTGAAGATTCGGGACATCAGAATGAAAAACTGTTTTTT.

The chain links TRBV5-6 to TRBJ1-2; TRBD1 agrees at 7 bases. The germline V gene has CDR1 SGHDT and CDR2 YYEEEE. The J segment lost 3 bases and the V segment lost 2 bases, leaving 4 bases of the junction unmatched. The CDR3 is 14 residues long. The CDR3 protein is CASSFRGDDYGYTF. CDR3 nucleotides: TGTGCCAGCAGCTTCAGGGGGGACGACTATGGCTACACCTTC.

The gene calls are TRBV10-3 and TRBJ2-3; 11 nucleotides agree with TRBD2. Germline V gene data show CDR1 as ENHRY and CDR2 as SYGVKD. Trimming cost V 4 bases and J 4 bases; bases outside gene matches: 7. CDR3 size: 16 residues. The CDR3 region has the DNA TGTGCCATCAGTGGACCGACTAGCGGGATGTCAGATACGCAGTATTTT. Translation gives CAISGPTSGMSDTQYF.

The chain is built from TRBV5-1 and TRBJ2-2; the match to TRBD1 covers 8 bases. V lost 3 bases and J lost 5; bases outside the gene matches: 6. This CDR3 has 15 residues. Germline V gene data show CDR1 as SGHRS and CDR2 as YFSETQ. For the CDR3, the DNA is TGCGCCAGCAGCTCTCGGGACAGGAGGACCGGGGAGCTGTTTTTT. Translated, it gives CASSSRDRRTGELFF. The whole variable domain, filled in from reference TRBV5-1 and TRBJ2-2, reads KAGVTQTPRYLIKTRGQQVTLSCSPISGHRSVSWYQQTPGQGLQFLFEYFSETQRNKGNFPGRFSGRQFSNSRSEMNVSTLELGDSALYLCASSSRDRRTGELFFGEGSRLTVL.

This clone was detected once. CDR3 sequence reads: CASSRDRGLRETQYF. The CDR3 DNA follows: TGTGCCAGCAGCCGGGACAGGGGGCTCCGGGAGACCCAGTACTTC. The V call is TRBV14, the J call TRBJ2-5; TRBD1 agrees at 12 bases. J gave up 5 bases and V 4 bases, and 5 bases lay outside the gene matches. CDR1 is SGHDN and CDR2 is FVKESK in the germline V gene. This CDR3 spans 15 amino acids.

This clone was seen only once. The chain combines TRBV11-2 with TRBJ2-1; D is possibly TRBD1 or TRBD2 (7 bases each). The CDR3 consists of 16 residues. Trimming cost V 3 bases and J 5 bases, with 17 bases left between them. Germline V CDR1 and CDR2: SGHAT, FQNNGV. The CDR3 sequence is CASSFRGGALNNEQFF. Written as DNA, the CDR3 is TGTGCCAGCAGCTTCAGGGGGGGAGCCCTAAACAATGAGCAGTTCTTC.

The CDR3: CASTPVQDQPQHF. CDR3 DNA: TGTGCCAGCACTCCGGTACAGGATCAGCCCCAGCATTTT. The chain has TRBV21-1 and TRBJ1-5; TRBD1 is the table's D call and was not checked against the DNA. TRBV21-1 is an annotated pseudogene. CDR3 length: 13 amino acids.

This chain joins TRBV12-1 and TRBJ2-1; the tabulated D call, TRBD2, remains unverified against the DNA. TRBV12-1 counts as a pseudogene. CDR3 size: 14 residues. As DNA, the CDR3 is TGTGCCAGCAGCTTTGTAATGTCCCGAGATGAGCAGTTCTTC. Translating it yields CASSFVMSRDEQFF.

The V call is TRBV5-8, the J call TRBJ2-1; D ambiguous. Trimming removed 1 base at V and 7 bases at J, with 12 bases between. CDR3 length equals 14 residues. The V gene's germline CDR1 is SGHTS and CDR2 YDEGEE. CDR3 sequence (DNA): TGTGCCAGCAGCTTGCTAGTATCTAGTAATGAGCAGTTCTTC. This sequence encodes CASSLLVSSNEQFF.

This chain connects TRBV19 to TRBJ1-5; 8 bases map to TRBD1. The germline V gene has CDR1 LNHDA and CDR2 SQIVND (reference sequence). The CDR3 loop spans 16 amino acids. The junction had 7 bases not matched to a gene; V was cut back by 6 bases and J by 0 bases. This chain's CDR3 is CASSWTGKYSNQPQHF. In nucleotides, the CDR3 is TGTGCCAGTAGCTGGACAGGGAAATATAGCAATCAGCCCCAGCATTTT.

This chain's CDR3 is CASSGEGRNQPQHF. The CDR3 DNA sequence: TGCGCCAGCAGCGGGGAGGGACGCAATCAGCCCCAGCATTTT. J is TRBJ1-5 and V is TRBV4-1, with D perhaps matching TRBD1 (5 bases). The CDR3 spans 14 residues. The V end lost 5 bases, the J end lost 2 bases, and 10 bases lay between the germline ends. Germline CDR1 reads MGHRA; CDR2 reads YSYEKL.

The chain has TRBV6-5 and TRBJ1-2, with D possibly being TRBD1 (6 bases). The CDR3 consists of 14 residues. V lost 8 bases and J lost 4, with 17 bases in between. The germline V gene encodes CDR1 MNHEY and CDR2 SVGAGI. The CDR3 spells CASGGGGTTYGYTF. Here the CDR3 DNA reads TGTGCCAGCGGAGGGGGTGGGACAACCTATGGCTACACCTTC.

The sample holds one count of this clone. This rearrangement joins TRBV6-5 to TRBJ1-6; D perhaps matches TRBD1 (6 bases). Trimming left V 6 bases short and J 0 bases short, with 12 bases between. Germline V gene data show CDR1 as MNHEY and CDR2 as SVGAGI. This CDR3 region has 16 residues. CDR3 sequence reads: CASRYGQSSYNSPLHF. The CDR3 nucleotides are TGTGCCAGCAGATACGGACAGAGCTCCTATAATTCACCCCTCCACTTT.

To note about this clone: One end of the junction fails to match germline, which may point to a read error. V and J are TRBV2 and TRBJ2-7; D gene unclear. Germline V gene data show CDR1 as SNHLY and CDR2 as FYNNEI. CDR3 length: 11 amino acids. CDR3 in amino acids: CASTLTTRGVF. DNA of the CDR3: TGTGCCAGCACCCTTACTACCCGTGGGGTTTTC.

The V and J genes are TRBV7-9 and TRBJ1-5; D may be TRBD1 (6 bases). The germline V and J ends were trimmed by 1 base and 5 bases, with 15 bases remaining between them. CDR1 and CDR2 (germline): SEHNR, FQNEAQ (reference sequence). The CDR3 sequence is 16 residues long. The CDR3 is CASSLGRGEADQPQHF. The CDR3 bases are TGTGCCAGCAGCTTAGGCAGGGGAGAAGCTGATCAGCCCCAGCATTTT.